The T cell receptor beta chain described here comes from a study of Ad26.COV2.S vaccination and SARS-CoV-2 variants. CDR1 is LNHDA and CDR2 is SQIVND in the germline V gene (reference sequence). V lost 8 bases and J lost 2, with 6 bases in between. The CDR3 extends over 11 amino acids. Comments on this clone: Its cognate antigen is unknown.

This sample's treatment: some 20 received Ad26.COV2.S at low or high dose, single or two shots; roughly 5 received placebo; per-sample allocation not given. The study sampled participants on day 63 after the first vaccine or placebo injection. The donor's status was that of an adult aged 18-55 years in Boston. An Ad26 vector carrying the Wuhan-strain SARS-CoV-2 spike served as the vaccine. Study conclusions and caveats: The authors reported substantial breadth in spike-specific CD8+ and CD4+ T cell responses after vaccination. Placebo recipients and vaccine recipients were similar in non-spike TCR breadth.

Generated by immunoSEQ multiplex PCR, the TCRdb table keeps only in-frame clones and is missing some. The table includes some 420,000 clones, approximately 87% detected once. The source was peripheral blood, collected in a trial of Ad26.COV2.S vaccine versus placebo. The chain recombines TRBV19 with TRBJ1-2, with D possibly TRBD1 on 6 matching bases. The TCR originated in a person aged 18-65 years who received the Ad26.COV2.S COVID-19 vaccine or a placebo. Here the CDR3 DNA reads TGTGCCAGTGGGACAAACTATGGCTACACCTTC. It yields the protein CASGTNYGYTF.